This entry concerns a single T cell receptor (beta chain). The data are from a study of shared T cell receptors in the human thymus. Measured with immunoSEQ multiplex PCR; TCRdb has only the in-frame clones, and not every one. The data show about 540,000 clones, roughly 74% seen once. The germline V and J ends were trimmed by 8 bases and 3 bases, with 20 bases remaining between them. The CDR3 has 15 amino acids. Germline assignment: CDR1 MNHEY and CDR2 SMNVEV (reference sequence). The data were also submitted as part of a second study, on human thymus T cells. That source reports: Surgeons resected thymus tissue during corrective heart surgery. Related research examined unrelated individuals and reported that their thymic repertoires overlapped highly.

This clonotype was obtained from a boy under three years old with a congenital heart defect. This chain connects TRBV27 to TRBJ2-7, with D tentatively TRBD2 (6 bases). Input material: thymocytes. The CDR3 bases are TGTGCCAGCCAGTCCCCCGGGAGCTACCACTACGAGCAGTACTTC. Its translation: CASQSPGSYHYEQYF.